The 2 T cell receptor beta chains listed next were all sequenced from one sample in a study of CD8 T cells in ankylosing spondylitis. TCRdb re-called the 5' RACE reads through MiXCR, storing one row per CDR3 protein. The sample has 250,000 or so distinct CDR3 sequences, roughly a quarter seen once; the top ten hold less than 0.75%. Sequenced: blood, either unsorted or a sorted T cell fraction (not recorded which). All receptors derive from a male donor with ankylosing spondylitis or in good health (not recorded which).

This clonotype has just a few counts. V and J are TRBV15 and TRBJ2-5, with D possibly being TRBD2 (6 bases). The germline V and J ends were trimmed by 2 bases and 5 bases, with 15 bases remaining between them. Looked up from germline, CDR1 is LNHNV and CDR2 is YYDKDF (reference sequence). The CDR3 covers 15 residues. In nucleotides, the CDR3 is TGTGCCACCAGCAGAACCTTATTAGGGAGGGAGACCCAGTACTTC. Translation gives CATSRTLLGRETQYF.

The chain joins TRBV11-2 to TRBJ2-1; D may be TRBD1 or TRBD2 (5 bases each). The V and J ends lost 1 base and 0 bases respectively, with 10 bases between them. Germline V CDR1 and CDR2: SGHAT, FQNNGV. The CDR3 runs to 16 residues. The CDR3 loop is CASSLVGTSSYNEQFF. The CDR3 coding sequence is TGTGCCAGCAGCTTAGTAGGGACCAGCTCCTACAATGAGCAGTTCTTC.